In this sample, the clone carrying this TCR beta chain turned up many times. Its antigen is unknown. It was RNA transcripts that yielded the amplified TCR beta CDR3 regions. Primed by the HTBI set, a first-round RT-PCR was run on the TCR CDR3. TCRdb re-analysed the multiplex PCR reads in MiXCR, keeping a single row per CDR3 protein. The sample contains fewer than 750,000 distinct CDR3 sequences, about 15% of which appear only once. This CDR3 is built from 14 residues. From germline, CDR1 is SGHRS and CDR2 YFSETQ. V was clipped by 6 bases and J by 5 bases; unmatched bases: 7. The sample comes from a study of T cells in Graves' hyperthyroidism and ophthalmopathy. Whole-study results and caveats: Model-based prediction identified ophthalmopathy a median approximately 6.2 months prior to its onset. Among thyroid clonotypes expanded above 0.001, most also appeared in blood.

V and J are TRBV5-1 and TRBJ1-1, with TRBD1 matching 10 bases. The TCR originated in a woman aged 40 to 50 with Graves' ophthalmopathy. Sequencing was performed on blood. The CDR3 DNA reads TGCGCCAGCACTAGGGACAGGGGCGAAACTGAAGCTTTCTTT. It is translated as CASTRDRGETEAFF.